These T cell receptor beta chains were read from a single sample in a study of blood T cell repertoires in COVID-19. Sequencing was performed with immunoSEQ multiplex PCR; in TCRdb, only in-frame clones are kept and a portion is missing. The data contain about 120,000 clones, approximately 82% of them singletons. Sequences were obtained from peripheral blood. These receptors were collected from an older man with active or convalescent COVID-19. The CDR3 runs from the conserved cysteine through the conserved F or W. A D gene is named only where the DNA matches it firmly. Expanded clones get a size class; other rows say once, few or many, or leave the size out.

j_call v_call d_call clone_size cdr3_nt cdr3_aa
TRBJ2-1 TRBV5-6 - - TGTGCCAGCAGCTTGCTCGGGGGTGAGACCTACAATGAGCAGTTCTTC CASSLLGGETYNEQFF
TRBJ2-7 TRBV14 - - TGTGCCAGCAGCCTTTACTCCTACGAGCAGTACTTC CASSLYSYEQYF
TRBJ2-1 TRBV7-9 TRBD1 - TGTGCCGGCCGACAGGGGAACAATGAGCAGTTCTTC CAGRQGNNEQFF
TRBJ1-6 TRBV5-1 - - TGCGCCAGCAGCTTACAGGATAATTCACCCCTCCACTTT CASSLQDNSPLHF
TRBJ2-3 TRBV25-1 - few TGTGCCAGCAGTTTGGCGGCAGATACGCAGTATTTT CASSLAADTQYF
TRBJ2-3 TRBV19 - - TGTGCCAGTAGCACGGACTCAGATACGCAGTATTTT CASSTDSDTQYF
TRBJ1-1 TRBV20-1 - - TGCAGTGCTAGAGACTCCACTGAAGCTTTCTTT CSARDSTEAFF
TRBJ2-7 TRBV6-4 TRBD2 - TGTGCCAGCAGTGAGCCGACTAGCGGTTCCTACGAGCAGTACTTC CASSEPTSGSYEQYF
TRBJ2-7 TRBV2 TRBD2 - TGTGCCAGCAGTGAAGTACTAGCGGGGGGATGGCAGTACTTC CASSEVLAGGWQYF
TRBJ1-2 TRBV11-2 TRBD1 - TGTGCCAGCAGCCGCAACAGGGGAGAAGGCTACACCTTC CASSRNRGEGYTF
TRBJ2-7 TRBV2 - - TGTGCCAGCAACAGGAACCCCAGCCCCTACGAGCAGTACTTC CASNRNPSPYEQYF
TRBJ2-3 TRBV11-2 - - TGTGCCAGCCAGTCGATCCGTGCAGCAGATACGCAGTATTTT CASQSIRAADTQYF
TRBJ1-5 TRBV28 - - TGTGCCAGCAGTCTAGACTATACCGGGAACCCGGAGCCCCAGCATTTT CASSLDYTGNPEPQHF
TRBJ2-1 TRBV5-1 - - TGCGCCAGCGGAAAAGAACAGGGCTATGAGCAGTTCTTC CASGKEQGYEQFF
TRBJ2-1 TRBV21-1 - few TGTGCCAGCAGCAAAGAGTGGGGGGGCTCCTACAATGAGCAGTTCTTC CASSKEWGGSYNEQFF
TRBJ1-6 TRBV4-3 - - TGCGCCAGCAGCCAAGAAGGCGGTAGAGGCATTTCACCCCTCCACTTT CASSQEGGRGISPLHF
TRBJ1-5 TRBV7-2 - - TGTGCCAGCAGCTTAAGGTCAGGGCAAAGCAATCAGCCCCAGCATTTT CASSLRSGQSNQPQHF
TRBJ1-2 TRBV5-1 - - TGCGCCAGCAGCTTGTCAACAGGCTTATCCTATGGCTACACCTTC CASSLSTGLSYGYTF
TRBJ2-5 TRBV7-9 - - TGTGCCAGCAGCCCGGAGGGGGGGAAAGAGACCCAGTACTTC CASSPEGGKETQYF
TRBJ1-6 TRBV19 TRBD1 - TGTGCCAGTAGTATGACAGGGGGCGCGAGGAATTCACCCCTCCACTTT CASSMTGGARNSPLHF
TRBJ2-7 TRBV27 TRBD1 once TGTGCCAGCAGACCGGGACAGGGTCCCCACGAGCAGTACTTC CASRPGQGPHEQYF
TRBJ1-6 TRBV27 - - TGTGCCAGCAGGGTCGGGGGAGGTAATTCACCCCTCCACTTT CASRVGGGNSPLHF
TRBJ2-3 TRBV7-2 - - TGTGCCAGCAGCCCACAACCAGGAACAGATACGCAGTATTTT CASSPQPGTDTQYF
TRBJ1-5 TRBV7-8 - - TGTGCCAGCAGCTTAGTCCGAGATCAGCCCCAGCATTTT CASSLVRDQPQHF
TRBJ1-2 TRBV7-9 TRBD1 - TGTGCCAGCAGGGCCGGGACAGCTTATGGCTACACCTTC CASRAGTAYGYTF
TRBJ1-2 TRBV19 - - TGTGCCACTTGGGGGCAGGGGCGGTCCTTCGGCTATGGCTACACCTTC CATWGQGRSFGYGYTF
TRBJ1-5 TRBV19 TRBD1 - TGTGCCAGTGGAGACAGGGAGGTTCAGCCCCAGCATTTT CASGDREVQPQHF
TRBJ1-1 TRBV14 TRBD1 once TGTGCCAGCAGCCGGGACAGAAACACTGAAGCTTTCTTT CASSRDRNTEAFF
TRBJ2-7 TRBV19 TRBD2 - TGTGCCAGTAGTATCGCGGGGACTAGCGGGACCTCTTCCTACGAGCAGTACTTC CASSIAGTSGTSSYEQYF
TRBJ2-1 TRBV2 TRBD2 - TGTGCCAGCAGTCCACTAGCGGGAACCTACAATGAGCAGTTCTTC CASSPLAGTYNEQFF
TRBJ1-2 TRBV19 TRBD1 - TGTGCCAGTAGTATTTGGGGGGACAGTGCCAACTTC CASSIWGDSANF
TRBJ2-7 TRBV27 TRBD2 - TGTGCCAGCAGTTTATTCCCCCGGCCTGTAGCGGGGGGCCTAATTAGCTCCTACGAGCAGTACTTC CASSLFPRPVAGGLISSYEQYF
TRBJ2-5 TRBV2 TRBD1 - TGTGCCAGCTCTTTGGTGGGCACAGGGGGGACCCAGTACTTC CASSLVGTGGTQYF
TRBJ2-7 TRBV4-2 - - TGTGCCAGCAGCCAAGAGGGGGGTTTGGGGAGAGAGCAGTACTTC CASSQEGGLGREQYF
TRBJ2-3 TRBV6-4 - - TGTGTAAGGGGCGCAGATACGCAGTATTTT CVRGADTQYF
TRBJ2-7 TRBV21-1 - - TGTGCCAGCGCCCTGATAAGACAGATTCATTCCTACGAGCAGTACTTC CASALIRQIHSYEQYF
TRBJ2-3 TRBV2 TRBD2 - TGTGCCAGCTCTTTAGGACTAGCGGGGGGACCGAGGGGTCCAGATACGCAGTATTTT CASSLGLAGGPRGPDTQYF
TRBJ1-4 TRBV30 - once TGTGCCTGGAGGAGGGACATTGGGAAACTGTTTTTT CAWRRDIGKLFF
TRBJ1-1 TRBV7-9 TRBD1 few TGTGCCAGCAGCTTAGGCGGGACAGATAACACTGAAGCTTTCTTT CASSLGGTDNTEAFF
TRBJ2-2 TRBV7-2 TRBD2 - TGTGCCAGCAGCTTTCCGGGAGGCACCGGGGAGCTGTTTTTT CASSFPGGTGELFF
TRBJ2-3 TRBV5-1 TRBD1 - TGCGCCAGCAGCTTGCAGGGGGACACAGATACGCAGTATTTT CASSLQGDTDTQYF
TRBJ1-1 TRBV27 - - TGTGCCAGCAGTGCGACAGGTACGGGGGGAGCTTTCTTT CASSATGTGGAFF
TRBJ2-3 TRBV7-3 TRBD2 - TGTGCCAGTAGCTTCTTAGCGGGGAGCACAGATACGCAGTATTTT CASSFLAGSTDTQYF
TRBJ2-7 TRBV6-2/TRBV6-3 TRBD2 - TGTGCCAGCAGTTACGAAGGTAGCGGGGCCTACGAGCAGTACTTC CASSYEGSGAYEQYF
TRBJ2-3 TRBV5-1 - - TGCGCCCGCAGCCGGGGGGCGGGGGTCACAGATACGCAGTATTTT CARSRGAGVTDTQYF
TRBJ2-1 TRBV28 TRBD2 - TGTGCCAGCAGCCGATTAGCGGGGGGAACCTACAATGAGCAGTTCTTC CASSRLAGGTYNEQFF
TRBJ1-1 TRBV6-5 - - TGTGCCAGCAGACCCTGGGGGACACGTGGGACTGAAGCTTTCTTT CASRPWGTRGTEAFF
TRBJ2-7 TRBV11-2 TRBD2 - TGTGCCAGCAGCCCAACCCAGCGGGGGGTCCCCTCCTACGAGCAGTACTTC CASSPTQRGVPSYEQYF
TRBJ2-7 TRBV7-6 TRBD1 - TGTGCCAGCAGTGACAACCCCGGGACAGTCTCCTACGAGCAGTACTTC CASSDNPGTVSYEQYF
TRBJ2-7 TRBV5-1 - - TGCGCCAGCAGCACGGTTGGACAAAACTACGAGCAGTACTTC CASSTVGQNYEQYF
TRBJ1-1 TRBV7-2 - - TGTGCCAGCAGCTTTAGGGGTTCTGGAAACACTGAAGCTTTCTTT CASSFRGSGNTEAFF
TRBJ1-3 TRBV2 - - TGTGCCAGCAGTGATGACAGTTCCACCATATATTTT CASSDDSSTIYF
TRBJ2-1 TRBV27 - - TGTGCCAGCATCGGGGGTTCCAACAATGAGCAGTTCTTC CASIGGSNNEQFF
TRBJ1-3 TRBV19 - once TGTGCCAGTAGTATGTACGGGACTGGAAACACCATATATTTT CASSMYGTGNTIYF
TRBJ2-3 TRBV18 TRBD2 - TGTGCCAGCTCACCTGCGCGGGGGGGCAGAGATACGCAGTATTTT CASSPARGGRDTQYF
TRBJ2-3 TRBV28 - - TGTGCCAGCAGCTTCGTAGCGGGCACAGATACGCAGTATTTT CASSFVAGTDTQYF
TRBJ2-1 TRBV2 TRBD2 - TGTGCCAGCAGTGTCGGACTAGCGGGGTACAATGAGCAGTTCTTC CASSVGLAGYNEQFF
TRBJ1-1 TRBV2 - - TGTGCCAGCAGTGAAATGTCGCAGGGCACTGAAGCTTTCTTT CASSEMSQGTEAFF
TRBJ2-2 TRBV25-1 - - TGTGCCAGCAGTGAATTCCCGGGAAACACCGGGGAGCTGTTTTTT CASSEFPGNTGELFF
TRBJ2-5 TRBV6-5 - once TGTGCCAGCACCGAAACTCTGGGACTGAAAGAGACCCAGTACTTC CASTETLGLKETQYF